These 5 T cell receptor beta chains were sequenced from one sample in a study of blood T cell repertoires in COVID-19. Sequencing used immunoSEQ multiplex PCR; TCRdb keeps in-frame clones, though not all of them. The repertoire includes roughly 270,000 clones, roughly 80% of them detected once, and over 4% sits in the top ten. Sequencing was performed on PBMCs or T cells enriched from blood (not recorded which). These receptors all stem from a man aged 40-50 years who had been exposed to COVID-19.

This chain joins TRBV5-1 and TRBJ2-3; TRBD2 matches at 16 bases. With 4 bases clipped from V and 1 base from J, the junction kept 6 bases outside the gene matches. The CDR3 is 18 amino acids. The germline gives CDR1 SGHRS, CDR2 YFSETQ. The CDR3 nucleotides are TGCGCCAGCAGCCAGGGACTAGCGGGAGGGAGCGGCACAGATACGCAGTATTTT. Translating it yields CASSQGLAGGSGTDTQYF. Full variable domain (missing parts from reference TRBV5-1 and TRBJ2-3): KAGVTQTPRYLIKTRGQQVTLSCSPISGHRSVSWYQQTPGQGLQFLFEYFSETQRNKGNFPGRFSGRQFSNSRSEMNVSTLELGDSALYLCASSQGLAGGSGTDTQYFGPGTRLTVL.

The chain carries TRBV6-5 and TRBJ1-1; TRBD1 matches at 7 bases. The CDR3 runs 14 residues. J gave up 0 bases and V 8 bases, and 6 bases lay outside the gene matches. Germline lookup yields CDR1 MNHEY and CDR2 SVGAGI. As DNA, the CDR3 is TGTGCCAGCCGGCGGACAGGAGTGAACACTGAAGCTTTCTTT. It codes for CASRRTGVNTEAFF.

The count of this clone is one. The chain uses TRBV30 and TRBJ2-7; D gene uncertain. V gave up 1 base and J gave up 4 bases, with 11 bases separating them. The CDR3 loop spans 13 amino acids. Germline assignment: CDR1 GTSNPN and CDR2 SVGIG (reference sequence). The CDR3 sequence: CAWSGDSLYEQYF. CDR3 coding DNA: TGTGCCTGGAGTGGCGATTCCCTGTACGAGCAGTACTTC.

This clone was seen a handful of times. The rearrangement links TRBV5-6 to TRBJ2-1, with D possibly being TRBD2 (5 bases). The CDR3 loop spans 12 amino acids. Germline loops: CDR1 SGHDT, CDR2 YYEEEE. V lost 4 bases, J lost 9 bases, and 11 bases lay in between. This chain's CDR3 is CASSTGTGEQFF. The CDR3, as DNA: TGTGCCAGCAGCACGGGAACCGGTGAGCAGTTCTTC. Full variable domain (remainder filled in from reference TRBV5-6 and TRBJ2-1): DAGVTQSPTHLIKTRGQQVTLRCSPKSGHDTVSWYQQALGQGPQFIFQYYEEEERQRGNFPDRFSGHQFPNYSSELNVNALLLGDSALYLCASSTGTGEQFFGPGTRLTVL.

The chain joins TRBV9 to TRBJ2-1, with D perhaps TRBD2 (5 bases). The V and J ends lost 4 bases and 3 bases respectively, with 8 bases between them. The CDR3 is made up of 13 amino acids. Per the germline V gene, CDR1 is SGDLS and CDR2 is YYNGEE. The CDR3 DNA is TGTGCCAGCAGCACCCGGGACTACAATGAGCAGTTCTTC. Protein: CASSTRDYNEQFF.